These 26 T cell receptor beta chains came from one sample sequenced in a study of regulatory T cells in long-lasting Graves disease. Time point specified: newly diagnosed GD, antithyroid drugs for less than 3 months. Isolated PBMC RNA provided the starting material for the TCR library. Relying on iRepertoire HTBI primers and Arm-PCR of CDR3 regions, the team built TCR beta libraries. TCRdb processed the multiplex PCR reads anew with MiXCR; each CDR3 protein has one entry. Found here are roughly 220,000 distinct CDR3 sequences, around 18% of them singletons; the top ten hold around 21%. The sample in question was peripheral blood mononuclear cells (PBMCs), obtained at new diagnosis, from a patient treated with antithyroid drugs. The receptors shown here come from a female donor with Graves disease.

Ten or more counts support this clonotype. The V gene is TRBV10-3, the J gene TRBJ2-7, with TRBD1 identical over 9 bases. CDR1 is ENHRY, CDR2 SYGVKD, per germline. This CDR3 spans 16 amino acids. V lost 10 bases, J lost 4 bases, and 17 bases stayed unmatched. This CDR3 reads CATYRDRDVVIYEQYF. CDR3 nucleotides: TGTGCCACGTATCGGGACAGGGATGTTGTTATATACGAGCAGTACTTC.

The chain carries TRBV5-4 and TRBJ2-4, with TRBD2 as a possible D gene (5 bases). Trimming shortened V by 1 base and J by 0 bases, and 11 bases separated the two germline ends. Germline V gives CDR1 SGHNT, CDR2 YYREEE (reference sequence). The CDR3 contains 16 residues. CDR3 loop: CASSLNPGLAKNIQYF. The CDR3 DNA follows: TGTGCCAGCAGCTTGAATCCCGGACTAGCCAAAAACATTCAGTACTTC.

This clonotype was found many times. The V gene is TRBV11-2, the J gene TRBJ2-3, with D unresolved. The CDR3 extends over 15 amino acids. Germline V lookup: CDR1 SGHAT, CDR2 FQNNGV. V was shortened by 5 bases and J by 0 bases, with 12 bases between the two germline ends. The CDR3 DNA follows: TGTGCCAGCAGCCAAGGTGAAACTAGCACAGATACGCAGTATTTT. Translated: CASSQGETSTDTQYF.

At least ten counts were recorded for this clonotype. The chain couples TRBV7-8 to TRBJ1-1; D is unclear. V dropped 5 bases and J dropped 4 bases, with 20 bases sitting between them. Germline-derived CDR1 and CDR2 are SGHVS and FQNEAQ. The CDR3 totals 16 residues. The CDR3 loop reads CASSRRNLGEGTEAFF. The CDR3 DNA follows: TGTGCCAGCAGCCGAAGGAACCTTGGGGAAGGCACTGAAGCTTTCTTT.

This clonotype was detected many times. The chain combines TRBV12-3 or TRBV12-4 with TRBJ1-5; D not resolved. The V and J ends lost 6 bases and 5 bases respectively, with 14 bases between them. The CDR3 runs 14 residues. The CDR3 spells CASSRDRQDQPQHF. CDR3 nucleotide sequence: TGTGCCAGCAGCCGCGACCGTCAGGATCAGCCCCAGCATTTT.

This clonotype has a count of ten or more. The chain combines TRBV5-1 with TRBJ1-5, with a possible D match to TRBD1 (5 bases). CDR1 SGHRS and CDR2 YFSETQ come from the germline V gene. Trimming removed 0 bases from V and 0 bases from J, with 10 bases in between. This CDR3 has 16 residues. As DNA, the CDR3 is TGCGCCAGCAGCTTGGATCCAGGGTATAGCAATCAGCCCCAGCATTTT. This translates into CASSLDPGYSNQPQHF.

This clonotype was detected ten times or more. CDR3 bases: TGCAGTGCTTGGAACTATGGCTACACCTTC. Translation: CSAWNYGYTF. The chain has TRBV20-1 and TRBJ1-2; D is unresolved. Per germline, CDR1 DFQATT and CDR2 SNEGSKA (reference sequence). Deletions cut 5 bases from V and 2 bases from J, with 3 bases between. The CDR3 is made up of 10 amino acids.

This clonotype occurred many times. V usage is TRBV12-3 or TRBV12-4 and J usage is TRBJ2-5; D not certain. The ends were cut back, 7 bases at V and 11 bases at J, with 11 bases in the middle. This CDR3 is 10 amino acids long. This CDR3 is CASTPSRQYF. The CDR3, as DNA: TGTGCCAGCACCCCCTCGAGGCAGTACTTC.

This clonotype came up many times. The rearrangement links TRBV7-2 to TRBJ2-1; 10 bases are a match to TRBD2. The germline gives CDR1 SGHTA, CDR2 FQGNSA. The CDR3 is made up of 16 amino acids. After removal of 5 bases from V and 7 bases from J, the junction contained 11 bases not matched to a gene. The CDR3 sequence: CASSTYLAGVSNEQFF. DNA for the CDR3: TGTGCCAGCAGCACCTATCTAGCGGGAGTCTCAAATGAGCAGTTCTTC. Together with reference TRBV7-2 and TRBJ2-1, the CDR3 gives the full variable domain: GAGVSQSPSNKVTEKGKDVELRCDPISGHTALYWYRQSLGQGLEFLIYFQGNSAPDKSGLPSDRFSAERTGGSVSTLTIQRTQQEDSAVYLCASSTYLAGVSNEQFFGPGTRLTVL.

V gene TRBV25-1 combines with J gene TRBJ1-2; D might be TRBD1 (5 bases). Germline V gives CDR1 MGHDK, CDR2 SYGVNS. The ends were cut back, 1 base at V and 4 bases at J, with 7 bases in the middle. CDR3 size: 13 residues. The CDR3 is CASSESGRYGYTF. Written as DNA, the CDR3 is TGTGCCAGCAGTGAATCAGGGCGCTATGGCTACACCTTC.

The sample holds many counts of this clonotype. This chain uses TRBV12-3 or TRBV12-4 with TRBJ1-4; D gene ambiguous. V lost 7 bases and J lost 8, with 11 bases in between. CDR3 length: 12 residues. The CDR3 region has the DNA TGTGCCAGCAATATGGACCGGGAAAAACTGTTTTTT. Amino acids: CASNMDREKLFF.

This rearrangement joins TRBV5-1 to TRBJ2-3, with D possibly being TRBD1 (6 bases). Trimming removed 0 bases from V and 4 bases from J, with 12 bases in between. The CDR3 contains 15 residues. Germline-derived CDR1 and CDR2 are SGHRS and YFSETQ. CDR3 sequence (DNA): TGCGCCAGCAGCTTGGCACAGGGAGAACCAGATACGCAGTATTTT. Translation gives CASSLAQGEPDTQYF.

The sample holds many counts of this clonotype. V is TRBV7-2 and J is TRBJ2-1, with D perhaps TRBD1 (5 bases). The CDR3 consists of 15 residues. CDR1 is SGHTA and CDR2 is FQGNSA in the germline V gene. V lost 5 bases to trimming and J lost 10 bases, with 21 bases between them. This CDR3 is CASSPYRSGHQEQFF. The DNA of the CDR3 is TGTGCCAGCAGCCCCTACCGTTCAGGGCACCAGGAGCAGTTCTTC.

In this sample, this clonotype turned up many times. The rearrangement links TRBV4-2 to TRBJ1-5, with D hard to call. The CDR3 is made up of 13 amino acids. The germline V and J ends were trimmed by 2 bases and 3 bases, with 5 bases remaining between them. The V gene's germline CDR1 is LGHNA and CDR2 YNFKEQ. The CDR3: CASSQPDNQPQHF. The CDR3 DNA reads TGTGCCAGCAGCCAACCCGACAATCAGCCCCAGCATTTT.

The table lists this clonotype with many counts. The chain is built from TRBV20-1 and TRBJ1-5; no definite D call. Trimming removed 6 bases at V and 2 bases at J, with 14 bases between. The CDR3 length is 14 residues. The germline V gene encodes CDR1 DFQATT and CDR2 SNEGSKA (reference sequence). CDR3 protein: CSAQRPAGNQPQHF. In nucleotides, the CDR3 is TGCAGTGCCCAAAGGCCAGCGGGCAATCAGCCCCAGCATTTT.

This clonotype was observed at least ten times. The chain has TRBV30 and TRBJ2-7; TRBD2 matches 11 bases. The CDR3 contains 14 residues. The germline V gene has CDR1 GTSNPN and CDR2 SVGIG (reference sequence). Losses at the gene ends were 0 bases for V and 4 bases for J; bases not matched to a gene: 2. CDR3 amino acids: CAWSVLAGAYEQYF. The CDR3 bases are TGTGCCTGGAGTGTACTAGCGGGAGCGTACGAGCAGTACTTC.

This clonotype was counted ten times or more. The CDR3 DNA is TGCAGCGTGGACAGCGCAGATACGCAGTATTTT. This translates into CSVDSADTQYF. This rearrangement joins TRBV29-1 to TRBJ2-3, with a possible D match to TRBD1 (6 bases). V was trimmed by 6 bases and J by 4 bases, leaving 8 bases between them. The CDR3 contains 11 residues. The germline CDR1 and CDR2 sequences are SQVTM and ANQGSEA.

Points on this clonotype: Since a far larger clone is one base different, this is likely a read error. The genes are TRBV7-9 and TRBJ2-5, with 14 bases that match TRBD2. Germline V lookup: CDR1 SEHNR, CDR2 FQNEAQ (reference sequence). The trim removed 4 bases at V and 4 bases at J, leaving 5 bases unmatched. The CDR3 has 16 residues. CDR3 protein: CASSSTSGRVRETQYF. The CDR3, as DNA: TGTGCCAGCAGCTCGACTAGCGGGAGGGTTAGAGAGACCCAGTACTTC.

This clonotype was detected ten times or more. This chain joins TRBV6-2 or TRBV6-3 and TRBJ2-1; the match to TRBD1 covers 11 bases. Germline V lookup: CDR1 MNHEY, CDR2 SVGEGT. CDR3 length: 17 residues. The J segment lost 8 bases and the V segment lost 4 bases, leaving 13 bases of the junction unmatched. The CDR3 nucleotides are TGTGCCAGCAGTTGGTGGGGTCCCGGGACAGGGGGTTATGAGCAGTTCTTC. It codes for CASSWWGPGTGGYEQFF.

CDR3 in amino acids: CASGPRSGRVTDTQYF. For the CDR3, the DNA is TGTGCTAGTGGTCCGAGAAGCGGGAGAGTTACAGATACGCAGTATTTT. The chain combines TRBV12-5 with TRBJ2-3, with 8 bases matching TRBD2. V was clipped by 5 bases and J by 3 bases; unmatched bases: 10. Germline V gene data show CDR1 as LGHNT and CDR2 as FRNRAP. This CDR3 comprises 16 residues.

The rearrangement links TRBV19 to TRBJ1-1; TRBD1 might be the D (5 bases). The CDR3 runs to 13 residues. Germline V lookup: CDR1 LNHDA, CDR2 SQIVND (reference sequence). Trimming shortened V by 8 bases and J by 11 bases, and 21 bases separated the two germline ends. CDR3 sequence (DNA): TGTGCCAGTCGAGCCCGGGACTCCGTTTGGGCTTTCTTT. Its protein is CASRARDSVWAFF.

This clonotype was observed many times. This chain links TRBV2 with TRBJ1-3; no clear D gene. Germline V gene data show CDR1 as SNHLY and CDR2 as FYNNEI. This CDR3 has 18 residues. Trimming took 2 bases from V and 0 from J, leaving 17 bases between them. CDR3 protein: CASSEQAARHPSGNTIYF. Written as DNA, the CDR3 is TGTGCCAGCAGTGAACAGGCCGCGAGACACCCCTCTGGAAACACCATATATTTT.

CDR3 sequence: CASSELGSNTQYF. The CDR3, as DNA: TGCGCCAGCAGTGAGTTAGGCTCAAATACGCAGTATTTT. V and J are TRBV10-2 and TRBJ2-3; D call uncertain. V gave up 1 base and J gave up 7 bases, with 9 bases separating them. The germline gives CDR1 WSHSY, CDR2 SAAADI. The CDR3 is 13 residues long.

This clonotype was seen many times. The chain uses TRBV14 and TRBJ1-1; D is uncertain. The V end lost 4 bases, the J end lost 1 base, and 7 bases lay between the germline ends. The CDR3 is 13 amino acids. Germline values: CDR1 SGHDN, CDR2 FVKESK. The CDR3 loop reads CASSRMENTEAFF. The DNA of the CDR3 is TGTGCCAGCAGCCGTATGGAGAACACTGAAGCTTTCTTT.

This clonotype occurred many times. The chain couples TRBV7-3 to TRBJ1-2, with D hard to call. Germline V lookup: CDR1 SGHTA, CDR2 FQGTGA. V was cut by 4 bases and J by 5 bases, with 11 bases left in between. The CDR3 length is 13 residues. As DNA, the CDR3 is TGTGCCAGCAGCTCTAGTAAAGGGTATGGCTACACCTTC. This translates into CASSSSKGYGYTF.

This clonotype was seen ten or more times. The CDR3 DNA is TGTGCCAGCAGTGAACAGACAGGGGACTATGGCTACACCTTC. Residues: CASSEQTGDYGYTF. The chain combines TRBV2 with TRBJ1-2; TRBD1 aligns across 8 bases. This CDR3 contains 14 residues. V shed 2 bases, J shed 3 bases, and the junction held 2 bases outside the gene matches. CDR1 SNHLY and CDR2 FYNNEI come from the germline V gene.